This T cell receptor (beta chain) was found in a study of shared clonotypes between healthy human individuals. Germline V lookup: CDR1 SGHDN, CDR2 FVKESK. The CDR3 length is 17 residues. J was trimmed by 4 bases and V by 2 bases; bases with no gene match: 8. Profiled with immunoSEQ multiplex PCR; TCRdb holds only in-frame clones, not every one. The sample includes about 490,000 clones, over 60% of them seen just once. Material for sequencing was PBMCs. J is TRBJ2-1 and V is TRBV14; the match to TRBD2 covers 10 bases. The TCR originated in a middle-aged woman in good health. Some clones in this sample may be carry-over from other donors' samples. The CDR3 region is CASSQLGLADSYNEQFF. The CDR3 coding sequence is TGTGCCAGCAGCCAACTAGGACTAGCGGACTCGTACAATGAGCAGTTCTTC.